The T cell receptor (beta chain) described here comes from a study of T cells in tuberculosis. In this sample, this clone turned up once. After thawing and overnight rest, PBMC were stained with GMM-loaded CD1B tetramer, viability dye and anti-CD3 for sorting. CD1B tetramers were loaded with Rhodococcus equi-derived C32 glucose monomycolate. Before cryopreservation, the sorted PBMC lost their CD14-expressing monocytes. Each donor contributed 95,000 to 100,000 sorted tetramer-negative cells. TCR-alpha and TCR-beta chains were sequenced unpaired. TCRdb's copy holds only in-frame clones and misses some; the assay was immunoSEQ multiplex PCR. The table lists roughly 61,000 clones, 88% of them singletons, with roughly 22% in the top ten. The length of the CDR3 is 15 residues. With 2 bases clipped from V and 4 bases from J, the junction kept 5 bases outside the gene matches. Germline lookup yields CDR1 SGHAT and CDR2 FQDESV (reference sequence).

Material: CD1b-GMM tetramer-negative cells sorted from PBMCs. The chain links TRBV11-1 to TRBJ2-3, with 8 bases aligning to TRBD2. This sequence was found in an adult woman with latent tuberculosis. The CDR3 here is CASSLMGTRPDTQYF. In DNA, the CDR3 is TGTGCCAGCAGCTTAATGGGGACTAGGCCAGATACGCAGTATTTT.